This TCR beta chain was documented in a study of cytomegalovirus exposure and HLA in healthy donors. General study findings and limits: The investigators catalogued 160 or so TCR beta chains as cytomegalovirus-associated. In presence/absence analyses, roughly uniform sequencing depth across donors was assumed.

Note on this clone: Its antigen is undetermined.

Germline CDR1 reads GTSNPN; CDR2 reads SVGIG (reference sequence). J gave up 5 bases and V 1 base, and 0 bases lay outside the gene matches. The CDR3 is 13 amino acids. Both 60 Vbeta primers and 13 Jbeta primers went into the PCR. In the authors' methods: A later analysis counted approximately 80 million unique TCR beta chains, some 12 million shared. Assay used: immunoSEQ multiplex PCR; TCRdb lists only in-frame clones, some missing. D and trimming were read from the DNA, whereas the V and J calls and clone size are those reported in that table. The table for this sample gives around 40,000 clones. The receptor was isolated from a human donor in good health. The chain combines TRBV30 with TRBJ1-5, with 9 bases lining up with TRBD1. The sequenced sample consisted of PBMCs. The CDR3 DNA follows: TGTGCCTGGAGTGGGGACAGGGATCAGCCCCAGCATTTT. Amino acids: CAWSGDRDQPQHF.